This T cell receptor beta chain was observed in a study of T cells in Graves' hyperthyroidism and ophthalmopathy. Study observations and caveats: The model predicted ophthalmopathy a median around six months before onset. Among thyroid clonotypes expanded above 0.001, most also appeared in blood.

TCR beta CDR3 regions were amplified from RNA transcripts. An initial round of RT-PCR targeting the TCR CDR3 relied on the HTBI primer set. From the multiplex PCR reads, TCRdb called clonotypes with MiXCR, one entry per CDR3 protein. The sample contains a few hundred thousand distinct CDR3 sequences, around 42% of which appear only once. CDR3 size: 15 residues. CDR1 and CDR2 (germline): MNHEY, SMNVEV (reference sequence). Trimming cost V 1 base and J 1 base, with 8 bases left between them. A word on this clonotype: Its antigen remains unknown.

Patients aged 18 to 65 with hyperthyroidism were newly diagnosed, with duration under 2 months. Diagnoses were established using clinical symptoms, serum thyroxine and TRAb, thyroid ultrasound and orbital computed tomography. The chain couples TRBV27 to TRBJ1-5; D gene uncertain. Sequenced: peripheral blood or thyroid tissue (not recorded which). This TCR was recovered from a woman younger than 30 with Graves' hyperthyroidism. The CDR3 DNA follows: TGTGCCAGCAGTTTATACTCGGGAAGCAATCAGCCCCAGCATTTT. Its translation: CASSLYSGSNQPQHF.